These T cell receptor beta chains were read from a single sample in a study of identical twins. TCRdb recomputed calls from the 5' RACE reads with MiXCR, one row per CDR3 protein. The data show under 300,000 distinct CDR3 sequences, over 11% seen once. The sample taken for sequencing was memory (CD45RO+) T cells sorted from blood. The receptors were sampled from a woman under 30 in good health. Both conserved end residues are part of each CDR3. A D gene is named only where the DNA matches it firmly. Not all rows give a size; the values are once, few, many and, for expanded clones, a class.

CDR3nt | CDR3aa | abundance | j_gene | d_gene | v_gene
TGTGCCAGCAGCCAAGAGATTGGGCAGGGCGGCAATCAGCCCCAGCATTTT | CASSQEIGQGGNQPQHF | NA | TRBJ1-5 | NA | TRBV4-2
TGTGCCAGCAGCTTAACCGGGTCCAGGACAGGGAGCTACGAGCAGTACTTC | CASSLTGSRTGSYEQYF | many | TRBJ2-7 | TRBD1 | TRBV7-2
TGCGCCAGCAGCCCAACACGTAGGGGGGGCACAGATACGCAGTATTTT | CASSPTRRGGTDTQYF | many | TRBJ2-3 | NA | TRBV4-1
TGTGCCAGCAGTTATGGAGTAGCGTACACCGGGGAGCTGTTTTTT | CASSYGVAYTGELFF | NA | TRBJ2-2 | NA | TRBV6-5
TGTGCCAGCGGCGATTCGTACTCTGGGGCCAACGTCCTGACTTTC | CASGDSYSGANVLTF | NA | TRBJ2-6 | NA | TRBV6-1
TGTGCCAGCAGCTTAGTTCCGACGGGGCAGGGCACTGAAGCTTTCTTT | CASSLVPTGQGTEAFF | few | TRBJ1-1 | NA | TRBV7-2
TGCGCCAGCAGCCCGCGACAGGGGAGCGAAGCTTTCTTT | CASSPRQGSEAFF | NA | TRBJ1-1 | TRBD1 | TRBV5-1
TGCGCCAGCAGCCAAGAACCGCCCCCGAGCTCCTACAATGAGCAGTTCTTC | CASSQEPPPSSYNEQFF | NA | TRBJ2-1 | NA | TRBV4-3
TGCAGCGTGGTCACAGGGCCCAATCAGCCCCAGCATTTT | CSVVTGPNQPQHF | few | TRBJ1-5 | NA | TRBV29-1
TGCAGTGCTCAGTCCGGGGCCAACGTCCTGACTTTC | CSAQSGANVLTF | few | TRBJ2-6 | NA | TRBV20-1
TGCAGTGCTAGAGGACCCGAGAAGTCCTACGAGCAGTACTTC | CSARGPEKSYEQYF | NA | TRBJ2-7 | NA | TRBV20-1
TGCGCCAGCAGCTTCGAACAGGGCGATGAAAAACTGTTTTTT | CASSFEQGDEKLFF | many | TRBJ1-4 | NA | TRBV5-1
TGCAGTGCGGCGGACGGGGGGGCTGAAAAACTGTTTTTT | CSAADGGAEKLFF | few | TRBJ1-4 | NA | TRBV20-1
TGTGCCAGCAGTTTAGGGCAGCGCAGGAACACTGAAGCTTTCTTT | CASSLGQRRNTEAFF | few | TRBJ1-1 | NA | TRBV12-3/TRBV12-4
TGTGCCAGCAGTTTGTGGGATTTCACAGATACGCAGTATTTT | CASSLWDFTDTQYF | NA | TRBJ2-3 | NA | TRBV12-3/TRBV12-4
TGTGCCAGCAGCGTCGCCCGGCTGGGACCCGCCAATGAGCAGTTCTTC | CASSVARLGPANEQFF | few | TRBJ2-1 | NA | TRBV9
TGCAGTGCTAGAGCGCCCGGTCGGGACAGGGCGAACACTGAAGCTTTCTTT | CSARAPGRDRANTEAFF | few | TRBJ1-1 | TRBD1 | TRBV20-1
TGTGCCAGCAGTTTGGTTAGCGGGAGTAGAACCAAAAACATTCAGTACTTC | CASSLVSGSRTKNIQYF | few | TRBJ2-4 | TRBD2 | TRBV12-3/TRBV12-4
TGTGCCTGGAGTGATACGGGGGGCAGGGAACACTTC | CAWSDTGGREHF | NA | TRBJ2-4 | NA | TRBV30
TGTGCCAGCAGTCCTCCAGGGCTACCCTCCTACAATGAGCAGTTCTTC | CASSPPGLPSYNEQFF | few | TRBJ2-1 | NA | TRBV6-2/TRBV6-3
TGTGCCATCAGTGCCCTCAGCGGAGCGGGCAATGAGCAGTTCTTC | CAISALSGAGNEQFF | few | TRBJ2-1 | NA | TRBV10-3
TGCGCCAGCAGCTTGGAAGCAGGTGCGAGGGAGACCCAGTACTTC | CASSLEAGARETQYF | few | TRBJ2-5 | NA | TRBV5-1
TGCAGTGCTGACCGGGACTACAATGAGCAGTTCTTC | CSADRDYNEQFF | NA | TRBJ2-1 | NA | TRBV20-1
TGTGCCAGCAGCTTAGACCCAAAGAAGATAAAAGAGACCCAGTACTTC | CASSLDPKKIKETQYF | NA | TRBJ2-5 | NA | TRBV7-9
TGTGCCAGCAGCTTACTTGGACTAGCGGGAACTGAGACCCAGTACTTC | CASSLLGLAGTETQYF | few | TRBJ2-5 | TRBD2 | TRBV7-9
TGTGCCTGGAGCGAAGACCGCTCTGGAAACACCATATATTTT | CAWSEDRSGNTIYF | few | TRBJ1-3 | NA | TRBV30
TGCGCCAGCAGCCTTCCTGGTTATCAGCCCCAGCATTTT | CASSLPGYQPQHF | many | TRBJ1-5 | NA | TRBV4-1
TGTGCCAGCAGCAGCAGGGATCAGCCCCAGCATTTT | CASSSRDQPQHF | many | TRBJ1-5 | NA | TRBV7-9
TGCAGCGTTGGTACCGCTAATCAGCCCCAGCATTTT | CSVGTANQPQHF | NA | TRBJ1-5 | NA | TRBV29-1
TGTGCCAGCAGAGGCCTGGCACAGGACACTGAAGCTTTCTTT | CASRGLAQDTEAFF | few | TRBJ1-1 | NA | TRBV11-1
TGTGCCAGCAGCCGGGACAGGGGGCTTGGGGCCAACGTCCTGACTTTC | CASSRDRGLGANVLTF | NA | TRBJ2-6 | TRBD1 | TRBV12-3/TRBV12-4
TGTGCCAGCAAACAACCGGGACTACACTCCTACAATGAGCAGTTCTTC | CASKQPGLHSYNEQFF | many | TRBJ2-1 | TRBD2 | TRBV6-2/TRBV6-3
TGTGCCAGCAGTTTCGGAAGGGGCAATCAGCCCCAGCATTTT | CASSFGRGNQPQHF | NA | TRBJ1-5 | NA | TRBV27
TGTGCCAGCAGCAGGACTAGCGGTGAGCAGTTCTTC | CASSRTSGEQFF | few | TRBJ2-1 | TRBD2 | TRBV7-2
TGTGCCTGGAGTATACGGGCCCTTTACAATGAGCAGTTCTTC | CAWSIRALYNEQFF | few | TRBJ2-1 | NA | TRBV30
TGTGCCAGCAGTTACTCCCGGGGAAGCTCCTACGAGCAGTACTTC | CASSYSRGSSYEQYF | NA | TRBJ2-7 | NA | TRBV6-5
TGCAGCGCCGGGAGGGTGGAGACCCAGTACTTC | CSAGRVETQYF | few | TRBJ2-5 | TRBD2 | TRBV20-1
TGCGCCAGCAGCTTGATCAACACTGAAGCTTTCTTT | CASSLINTEAFF | NA | TRBJ1-1 | NA | TRBV5-1
TGTGCCAGCAGCCAAGTGGAGACAGATACGCAGTATTTT | CASSQVETDTQYF | NA | TRBJ2-3 | NA | TRBV4-2
TGTGCCAGCAGCCCGAGGGGGGGCCATGAGCAGTTCTTC | CASSPRGGHEQFF | few | TRBJ2-1 | NA | TRBV7-2
TGTGCCGGAAGTAGCTCTGGGGCCAACGTCCTGACTTTC | CAGSSSGANVLTF | NA | TRBJ2-6 | NA | TRBV14
TGTGCCAGCAGTGTGACACGGGAGGATACGCAGTATTTT | CASSVTREDTQYF | NA | TRBJ2-3 | NA | TRBV6-4
TGTGCCAGCAGCCCACCCGGTGGCGGAGCCTATAATTCACCCCTCCACTTT | CASSPPGGGAYNSPLHF | NA | TRBJ1-6 | NA | TRBV14
TGTGCCAGCAGCCGGACAGGGGGCGTTTCACCTAGGGACTACACCTTC | CASSRTGGVSPRDYTF | NA | TRBJ1-2 | TRBD1 | TRBV5-8
TGTGCCAGCAGTGACGCCGGGTCAGGGTCCTACAATGAGCAGTTCTTC | CASSDAGSGSYNEQFF | many | TRBJ2-1 | NA | TRBV6-4
TGCAGCAGCTCAGACTACGAGCAGTACTTC | CSSSDYEQYF | few | TRBJ2-7 | NA | TRBV5-1
TGTGCCATCAGTCCCACCTCCGGGAATGAGCAGTTCTTC | CAISPTSGNEQFF | NA | TRBJ2-1 | NA | TRBV10-3
TGTGCCAGCAGTTCCGGGACCTCAAGGACCCAGTACTTC | CASSSGTSRTQYF | NA | TRBJ2-5 | NA | TRBV7-7
TGTGCCAGCAGCTTAGAATCGTACAGCTTGAACACTGAAGCTTTCTTT | CASSLESYSLNTEAFF | few | TRBJ1-1 | NA | TRBV7-9
TGTGCCAGCTCGGGGGGTCCCCGTGACCCATTTGGGGCCAACGTCCTGACTTTC | CASSGGPRDPFGANVLTF | NA | TRBJ2-6 | TRBD2 | TRBV25-1